The present TCR beta chain was sequenced within a study of cytomegalovirus exposure and HLA in healthy donors. Study-level information: HLA-typed donors were the source of about 81 million unique TCRs held in an early data release.

V was pared by 2 bases and J by 7 bases, with 8 bases of the junction left unmatched. This CDR3 comprises 18 residues. From germline, CDR1 is SGHTA and CDR2 FQGNSA. With 60 Vbeta and 13 Jbeta primers, the PCR was carried out. Sequencing was performed with immunoSEQ multiplex PCR; in TCRdb, only in-frame clones are kept and a portion is missing. The repertoire holds about 160,000 clones, with roughly 80% as singletons. The sample was PBMCs. This receptor was identified in a young man in good health and CMV-seropositive. The chain links TRBV7-2 to TRBJ2-2; 15 bases match TRBD2. The CDR3 loop is CASSLHPGLAGGSGELFF. In nucleotides, the CDR3 is TGTGCCAGCAGCTTACACCCGGGACTAGCGGGGGGTAGCGGGGAGCTGTTTTTT.